These T cell receptor beta chains were read from a single sample in a study of blood T cell dynamics during melanoma immunotherapy. Repertoires were generated with immunoSEQ multiplex PCR, while TCRdb's copy carries only in-frame clones and drops some. The data show about 10,000 clones, roughly 80% seen once. This material consisted of blood, taken from a patient treated with checkpoint blockade. The receptors originated from a human donor with melanoma. Each CDR3 is given with its conserved first and last residue. D genes are given only for firm matches. Part of the rows lack a size; the others show once, few, many or a class for expanded clones.

TRBJ2-5 | - | TRBV9 | - | CASSVTASSAGETQYF | TGTGCCAGCAGCGTAACGGCTAGTTCTGCCGGGGAGACCCAGTACTTC
TRBJ2-7 | - | TRBV19 | - | CASSIAGPRYEQYF | TGTGCCAGTAGTATCGCCGGACCACGCTACGAGCAGTACTTC
TRBJ1-5 | - | TRBV19 | - | CASSISGEGRYQPQHF | TGTGCCAGTAGTATTAGTGGGGAAGGTAGGTATCAGCCCCAGCATTTT
TRBJ1-1 | - | TRBV7-3 | - | CASSVGGGTEAFF | TGTGCCAGCAGCGTTGGTGGAGGTACTGAAGCTTTCTTT
TRBJ2-5 | - | TRBV5-4 | - | CASSLYRGARETQYF | TGTGCCAGCAGCTTGTATCGGGGGGCCCGGGAGACCCAGTACTTC
TRBJ2-5 | - | TRBV4-3 | few | CASSSRWGETQYF | TGCGCCAGCAGCTCGAGGTGGGGGGAGACCCAGTACTTC
TRBJ2-3 | - | TRBV7-9 | - | CASSHPRRADTQYF | TGTGCCAGCAGCCACCCCCGCAGGGCCGATACGCAGTATTTT
TRBJ2-3 | TRBD1 | TRBV6-6 | - | CASTIQGSSTDTQYF | TGTGCCAGCACTATACAGGGGAGCAGCACAGATACGCAGTATTTT
TRBJ2-7 | - | TRBV6-6 | - | CASSYGDRSSYEQYF | TGTGCCAGCAGTTACGGAGACAGGAGCTCCTACGAGCAGTACTTC
TRBJ2-3 | - | TRBV9 | - | CASSVDVGFTDTQYF | TGTGCCAGCAGCGTAGATGTCGGATTCACAGATACGCAGTATTTT
TRBJ2-7 | TRBD1 | TRBV5-1 | once | CASGIEGAREQYF | TGCGCCAGCGGAATAGAGGGGGCGCGGGAGCAGTACTTC
TRBJ2-1 | - | TRBV27 | - | CASSLSTPGVYNEQFF | TGTGCCAGCAGTTTATCGACCCCAGGGGTCTACAATGAGCAGTTCTTC
TRBJ2-3 | - | TRBV11-2 | - | CASSLWGPSTDTQYF | TGTGCCAGCAGTTTATGGGGGCCTAGCACAGATACGCAGTATTTT
TRBJ1-2 | - | TRBV19 | - | CASSWFEGYTF | TGTGCCAGTAGTTGGTTTGAGGGCTACACCTTC
TRBJ2-7 | TRBD1 | TRBV7-3 | - | CASSPRSGGRGNEQYF | TGTGCCAGCAGCCCGCGATCAGGGGGCAGAGGGAACGAGCAGTACTTC
TRBJ2-3 | - | TRBV15 | - | CATSRDRQYTQYF | TGTGCCACCAGCAGAGACCGGCAATATACGCAGTATTTT
TRBJ1-2 | TRBD1 | TRBV7-2 | once | CASSPRQGARNGYTF | TGTGCCAGCAGCCCCAGACAGGGGGCGCGAAATGGCTACACCTTC
TRBJ1-4 | - | TRBV7-9 | - | CASSQGSGRPTNEKLFF | TGCGCCAGCAGCCAAGGGTCGGGGCGGCCAACTAATGAAAAACTGTTTTTT
TRBJ1-2 | - | TRBV9 | - | CASSVDWALTNYGYTF | TGTGCCAGCAGCGTAGACTGGGCCCTAACTAACTATGGCTACACCTTC
TRBJ2-1 | TRBD2 | TRBV7-9 | - | CASSLVGLAVEQFF | TGTGCCAGCAGCTTAGTGGGACTAGCAGTTGAGCAGTTCTTC
TRBJ1-3 | TRBD1 | TRBV5-5 | - | CASSLPQGVSFGNTIYF | TGTGCCAGCAGCCTACCACAGGGGGTTAGTTTCGGAAACACCATATATTTT
TRBJ1-2 | - | TRBV15 | - | CATSRVNTGDYTF | TGTGCCACCAGCAGAGTAAATACGGGTGACTACACCTTC
TRBJ1-1 | TRBD1 | TRBV6-6 | - | CASSYGTAPEAFF | TGTGCCAGCAGTTACGGGACAGCCCCTGAAGCTTTCTTT
TRBJ2-2 | - | TRBV11-1 | - | CASTSSNTGELFF | TGTGCCAGCACCTCGTCGAACACCGGGGAGCTGTTTTTT
TRBJ1-1 | TRBD1 | TRBV11-3 | - | CASSPQTGRNTEAFF | TGTGCCAGCAGCCCGCAGACAGGGAGGAACACTGAAGCTTTCTTT
TRBJ2-7 | - | TRBV5-6 | - | CASSVGHISYEQYF | TGTGCCAGCAGCGTGGGACACATTTCCTACGAGCAGTACTTC
TRBJ1-1 | TRBD1 | TRBV7-9 | - | CASSPDRENTEAFF | TGTGCCAGCAGCCCGGACAGGGAGAACACTGAAGCTTTCTTT
TRBJ2-1 | - | TRBV9 | once | CASSAGQQRYNEQFF | TGTGCCAGCAGCGCGGGACAACAACGGTACAATGAGCAGTTCTTC
TRBJ1-2 | TRBD1 | TRBV27 | - | CATGAKTGGRSWGHTF | TGTGCCACAGGAGCGAAGACAGGGGGACGGTCCTGGGGCCACACCTTC
TRBJ1-2 | - | TRBV19 | - | CASSIRGGSNYGYTF | TGTGCCAGTAGTATCCGGGGAGGGTCTAACTATGGCTACACCTTC
TRBJ2-3 | - | TRBV18 | - | CASSIFSWVADRTDTQYF | TGTGCCAGCTCGATCTTCTCGTGGGTAGCGGACCGCACAGATACGCAGTATTTT
TRBJ2-7 | TRBD2 | TRBV7-9 | - | CASSFAGGYEQYF | TGTGCCAGCAGCTTCGCGGGAGGCTACGAGCAGTACTTC
TRBJ1-1 | - | TRBV5-5 | - | CASSWGQAMNTEAFF | TGTGCCAGCAGCTGGGGGCAGGCAATGAACACTGAAGCTTTCTTT
TRBJ1-5 | - | TRBV6-1 | - | CASSGGSGEGNQPQHF | TGTGCCAGCAGTGGTGGTTCAGGGGAGGGCAATCAGCCCCAGCATTTT
TRBJ2-3 | - | TRBV4-1 | - | CASATSGASTDTQYF | TGCGCCAGCGCAACCAGCGGAGCTAGCACAGATACGCAGTATTTT
TRBJ2-1 | - | TRBV11-2 | - | CASSLGLAHNEQFF | TGTGCCAGCAGCTTAGGGCTAGCCCACAATGAGCAGTTCTTC
TRBJ2-7 | - | TRBV14 | - | CASSPEKMGGNEQYF | TGTGCCAGCAGCCCCGAGAAAATGGGAGGCAACGAGCAGTACTTC
TRBJ2-7 | - | TRBV7-8 | - | CASSLEPSSYEQYF | TGTGCCAGCAGCTTAGAGCCCAGCTCCTACGAGCAGTACTTC
TRBJ2-1 | TRBD2 | TRBV9 | - | CASSASGGASNEQFF | TGTGCCAGCAGCGCTAGCGGGGGGGCGTCAAATGAGCAGTTCTTC
TRBJ2-2 | TRBD2 | TRBV7-2 | once | CASSPWGGGGELFF | TGTGCCAGCAGCCCCTGGGGGGGAGGCGGGGAGCTGTTTTTT
TRBJ2-7 | - | TRBV29-1 | once | CSVVSPSSYEQYF | TGCAGCGTTGTATCCCCGAGCTCCTACGAGCAGTACTTC
TRBJ2-1 | - | TRBV4-3 | once | CASSPAGPSYNEQFF | TGCGCCAGCAGCCCGGCGGGTCCCTCCTACAATGAGCAGTTCTTC
TRBJ2-7 | TRBD2 | TRBV30 | - | CATDSGGSYEQYF | TGTGCCACTGATAGCGGGGGTTCCTACGAGCAGTACTTC
TRBJ1-1 | - | TRBV21-1 | - | CASRDLIATIRTEAFF | TGTGCCAGCAGAGATTTAATAGCCACAATTCGCACTGAAGCTTTCTTT
TRBJ2-1 | TRBD1 | TRBV6-5 | - | CATTRTGVDEQFF | TGTGCCACTACTAGGACAGGGGTAGATGAGCAGTTCTTC
TRBJ2-3 | TRBD2 | TRBV9 | - | CASSAGTSGGGSTDTQYF | TGTGCCAGCAGCGCCGGGACTAGCGGGGGGGGGAGCACAGATACGCAGTATTTT
TRBJ1-4 | - | TRBV30 | - | CAWSVGGPEKLFF | TGTGCCTGGAGTGTGGGGGGGCCTGAAAAACTGTTTTTT